These 20 T cell receptor beta chains were all obtained from the same sample, sequenced in a study of shared clonotypes between healthy human individuals. Sequencing was performed with immunoSEQ multiplex PCR; in TCRdb, only in-frame clones are kept and a portion is missing. The sample carries 400,000 to 500,000 clones, around 79% recorded once. What was sequenced was PBMCs. The source of these receptors is a woman aged 40 to 49 in good health. Some clones in this sample may be carry-over from other donors' samples.

This chain links TRBV5-6 with TRBJ1-5; D perhaps matches TRBD1 (5 bases). V lost 4 bases and J lost 0, with 11 bases in between. This CDR3 is built from 15 residues. The germline CDR1 and CDR2 sequences are SGHDT and YYEEEE. The CDR3 loop is CASSQPDSSNQPQHF. As DNA, the CDR3 is TGTGCCAGCAGCCAACCTGACAGTAGCAATCAGCCCCAGCATTTT. The whole variable domain, filled in from reference TRBV5-6 and TRBJ1-5, reads DAGVTQSPTHLIKTRGQQVTLRCSPKSGHDTVSWYQQALGQGPQFIFQYYEEEERQRGNFPDRFSGHQFPNYSSELNVNALLLGDSALYLCASSQPDSSNQPQHFGDGTRLSIL.

The V call is TRBV5-1, the J call TRBJ2-2, with 12 bases fitting TRBD2. The CDR3 is made up of 16 amino acids. Trimming took 5 bases from V and 7 from J; bases not matched to a gene: 9. The germline V gene encodes CDR1 SGHRS and CDR2 YFSETQ. CDR3 region: CASSSTLAGGIGELFF. In nucleotides, the CDR3 is TGCGCCAGCAGTTCTACACTAGCGGGAGGAATCGGGGAGCTGTTTTTT.

CDR3 amino acids: CASSYSGRYEQYF. As DNA, the CDR3 is TGTGCCAGCAGCTATAGCGGCCGCTACGAGCAGTACTTC. The chain has TRBV7-2 and TRBJ2-5; D may be TRBD2 (6 bases). The last part of the DNA fits TRBJ2-7 better; the J call may be wrong. This CDR3 spans 13 amino acids. From germline, CDR1 is SGHTA and CDR2 FQGNSA.

The chain combines TRBV2 with TRBJ2-1; a weak D match, TRBD1 (5 bases). The germline V and J ends were trimmed by 5 bases and 7 bases, with 18 bases remaining between them. The length of the CDR3 is 15 residues. Germline V gene lookup returns CDR1 SNHLY and CDR2 FYNNEI. This CDR3 is CASSTPQGRRNEQFF. The CDR3 nucleotides are TGTGCCAGCAGTACCCCCCAGGGAAGGAGAAATGAGCAGTTCTTC.

The DNA for the CDR3 is TGTGCCAGCAGCCAACAAGCTAGCGCGACCGGGGAGCTGTTTTTT. This codes for CASSQQASATGELFF. This chain uses TRBV4-2 with TRBJ2-2; D possibly corresponds to TRBD2 (6 bases). V lost 2 bases and J 5 bases, leaving 12 bases between the germline ends. In germline, CDR1 is LGHNA, CDR2 YNFKEQ. The CDR3 sequence is 15 residues long.

As for this clone: Other nucleotide sequences in the sample specify the same CDR3. The genes are TRBV5-1 and TRBJ2-5; unclear D gene. The length of the CDR3 is 12 residues. V gave up 0 bases and J gave up 4 bases, with 4 bases separating them. The germline V gene has CDR1 SGHRS and CDR2 YFSETQ. The chain's CDR3 is CASSLGVETQYF. CDR3 nucleotides: TGCGCCAGCAGCTTGGGGGTAGAGACCCAGTACTTC.

This clone appeared a few times. The chain links TRBV19 to TRBJ2-2; no reliable D call. Germline V gene sequence: CDR1 LNHDA, CDR2 SQIVND (reference sequence). The V end lost 9 bases, the J end lost 2 bases, and 19 bases lay between the germline ends. This CDR3 is 16 amino acids long. CDR3 sequence (DNA): TGTGCCAGCGAAATGGGTGGTAGCTACAACACCGGGGAGCTGTTTTTT. Amino acid sequence: CASEMGGSYNTGELFF.

The rearrangement uses TRBV10-2 and TRBJ1-3; 8 bases line up with TRBD1. Trimming cost V 2 bases and J 5 bases; bases outside gene matches: 5. The CDR3 spans 15 residues. The germline V gene encodes CDR1 WSHSY and CDR2 SAAADI. CDR3 in amino acids: CASSEGTGGRNTIYF. DNA for the CDR3: TGCGCCAGCAGTGAGGGAACAGGGGGAAGAAACACCATATATTTT.

The chain employs TRBV19 and TRBJ1-5, with TRBD1 matching 7 bases. The CDR3 contains 16 residues. Germline CDR1 is LNHDA and CDR2 is SQIVND (reference sequence). Trimming removed 1 base from V and 3 bases from J; junction bases left unmatched: 6. The DNA for the CDR3 is TGTGCCAGTAGTATAGGGGGGACAGAGCACAATCAGCCCCAGCATTTT. Its translation: CASSIGGTEHNQPQHF.

CDR3 residues: CASSLGGAGDTEAFF. In nucleotides, the CDR3 is TGTGCCAGCAGTTTGGGGGGGGCTGGAGACACTGAAGCTTTCTTT. This chain uses TRBV28 with TRBJ1-1; TRBD1 might be the D (6 bases). The V end was cut by 3 bases, the J end by 3 bases, with 14 bases between. This CDR3 has 15 amino acids. Germline V CDR1 and CDR2: MDHEN, SYDVKM.

The chain couples TRBV10-3 to TRBJ2-3; D might be TRBD1 (6 bases). Germline CDR1 ENHRY, CDR2 SYGVKD. The CDR3 loop spans 14 amino acids. V dropped 6 bases and J dropped 1 base, with 11 bases sitting between them. DNA for the CDR3: TGTGCCATCAGGTCGACAGGCCGCACAGATACGCAGTATTTT. It codes for CAIRSTGRTDTQYF.

V is TRBV30 and J is TRBJ2-7; 8 positions match TRBD2. This CDR3 spans 15 amino acids. J lost 2 bases, V lost 3 bases, and 9 bases had no gene match. CDR1 and CDR2 from the germline V gene are GTSNPN and SVGIG (reference sequence). The CDR3 DNA is TGTGCCTGGAGGGATCTCGGGAGGGCCCCCTACGAGCAGTACTTC. Translation gives CAWRDLGRAPYEQYF.

The V call is TRBV9, the J call TRBJ1-2; possible D gene TRBD1, 6 bases. Germline CDR1 reads SGDLS; CDR2 reads YYNGEE. The length of the CDR3 is 14 residues. The V gene lost 0 bases and the J gene lost 2 bases, with 8 bases spanning the gap. The CDR3 sequence: CASSVATGNYGYTF. DNA of the CDR3: TGTGCCAGCAGCGTAGCAACAGGGAACTATGGCTACACCTTC.

The table lists this clone with a count of one. V is TRBV29-1 and J is TRBJ2-1, with D tentatively TRBD2 (5 bases). Trimming left V 6 bases short and J 0 bases short, with 15 bases between. The CDR3 spans 15 residues. Germline lookup yields CDR1 SQVTM and CDR2 ANQGSEA. The CDR3: CSVKTSGSSYNEQFF. The DNA for the CDR3 is TGCAGCGTAAAAACGAGCGGAAGCTCCTACAATGAGCAGTTCTTC.

This chain joins TRBV18 and TRBJ2-3; D unresolved. Germline V gene lookup returns CDR1 KGHSH and CDR2 LQKENI. The CDR3 runs 11 residues. V lost 5 bases to trimming and J lost 2 bases, with 2 bases between them. The CDR3 region has the DNA TGTGCCAGCTCAGACACAGATACGCAGTATTTT. Its translation: CASSDTDTQYF.

This chain joins TRBV28 and TRBJ2-5; TRBD2 matches 9 bases. The CDR3 loop spans 13 amino acids. Germline V gene sequence: CDR1 MDHEN, CDR2 SYDVKM. The V segment lost 8 bases and the J segment 4 bases; nucleotides outside the gene matches: 5. Here the CDR3 reads CASAGGRRETQYF. DNA for the CDR3: TGTGCCAGCGCGGGGGGGAGGCGAGAGACCCAGTACTTC. The whole variable domain, filled in from reference TRBV28 and TRBJ2-5, reads DVKVTQSSRYLVKRTGEKVFLECVQDMDHENMFWYRQDPGLGLRLIYFSYDVKMKEKGDIPEGYSVSREKKERFSLILESASTNQTSMYLCASAGGRRETQYFGPGTRLLVL.

CDR3 sequence reads: CASSLGGQGSWETQYF. Written as DNA, the CDR3 is TGTGCCAGCAGCTTAGGGGGACAGGGGTCATGGGAGACCCAGTACTTC. The chain employs TRBV7-2 and TRBJ2-5; 10 nucleotides align to TRBD1. The CDR3 has 16 amino acids. CDR1 SGHTA and CDR2 FQGNSA come from the germline V gene. V was pared by 1 base and J by 5 bases, with 7 bases of the junction left unmatched.

The chain uses TRBV10-3 and TRBJ2-1; 7 bases fit TRBD2. CDR1 is ENHRY and CDR2 is SYGVKD in the germline V gene. V trimming: 4 bases; J trimming: 7 bases; junction bases outside the gene matches: 10. The CDR3 is 15 residues long. As DNA, the CDR3 is TGTGCCATCAGTGTTGGGGGAGGGCCCACTAATGAGCAGTTCTTC. This gives the protein CAISVGGGPTNEQFF.

The CDR3 coding sequence is TGTGCCAGCAGCCCGAAAGATAGCGGGAGGTCTGGAAACACCATATATTTT. Translation gives CASSPKDSGRSGNTIYF. The chain couples TRBV12-1 to TRBJ1-3. TRBV12-1 is a known pseudogene. This CDR3 region has 17 residues.

The chain uses TRBV7-8 and TRBJ2-7; TRBD1 aligns across 9 bases. J was trimmed by 7 bases and V by 3 bases; bases with no gene match: 7. This CDR3 comprises 14 residues. The germline CDR1 and CDR2 sequences are SGHVS and FQNEAQ. CDR3 sequence (DNA): TGTGCCAGCAGCTTTAGGACAGGGGTAGGGGAGCAGTACTTC. Residues: CASSFRTGVGEQYF.